This TCR beta chain is drawn from a study of early T cells in non-severe SARS-CoV-2 infection. Across the study: Sequenced material consisted of bulk RNA (from unsorted whole blood), and chains were unpaired.

CDR1 is DFQATT, CDR2 SNEGSKA, per germline (reference sequence). This CDR3 has 15 residues. The ends were cut back, 3 bases at V and 0 bases at J, with 12 bases in the middle. Notes on the study in general: Missing private and CD4 specificities, VDJdb matching favored anti-spike CD8 responses.

Researchers tagged individual cDNA molecules with unique molecular identifiers. TCRdb redid the calling of the 5' RACE reads with MiXCR, one entry per CDR3 protein. The profile shows about 30,000 distinct CDR3 sequences, around 7% of them singletons. In its sample, this clonotype was seen many times. Its antigen is not identified. The J gene is TRBJ2-1, the V gene TRBV20-1; possible D gene TRBD2, 6 bases. Sequencing was done on a sample of whole blood. The receptor was isolated from an adult who was a healthcare worker with PCR-confirmed SARS-CoV-2 infection or an uninfected control (not recorded which). In DNA form, the CDR3 reads TGCAGTGCTAGCCGCAGCGGGTACTCCTACAATGAGCAGTTCTTC. This codes for CSASRSGYSYNEQFF.